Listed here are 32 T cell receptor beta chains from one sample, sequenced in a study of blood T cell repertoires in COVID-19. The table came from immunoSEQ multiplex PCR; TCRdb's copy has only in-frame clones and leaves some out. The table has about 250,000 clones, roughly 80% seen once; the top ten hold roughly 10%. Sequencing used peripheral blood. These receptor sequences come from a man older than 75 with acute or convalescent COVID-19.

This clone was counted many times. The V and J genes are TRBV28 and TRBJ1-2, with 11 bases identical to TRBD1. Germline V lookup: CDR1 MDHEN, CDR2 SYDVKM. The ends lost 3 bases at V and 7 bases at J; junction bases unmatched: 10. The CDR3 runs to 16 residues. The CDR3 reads CASSFWHGQGARGYTF. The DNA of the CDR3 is TGTGCCAGCAGTTTTTGGCACGGACAGGGGGCGCGTGGCTACACCTTC.

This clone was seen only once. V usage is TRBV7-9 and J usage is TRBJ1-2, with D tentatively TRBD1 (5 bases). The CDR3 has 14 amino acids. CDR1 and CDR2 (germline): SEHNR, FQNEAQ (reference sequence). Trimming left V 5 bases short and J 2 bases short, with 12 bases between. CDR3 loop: CASSTWGLNYGYTF. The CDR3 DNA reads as TGTGCCAGCAGCACCTGGGGCCTGAACTATGGCTACACCTTC.

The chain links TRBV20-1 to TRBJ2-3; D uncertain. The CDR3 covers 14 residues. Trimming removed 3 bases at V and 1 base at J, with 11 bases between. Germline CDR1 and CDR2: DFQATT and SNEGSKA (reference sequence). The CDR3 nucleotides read TGCAGTGCTAGTTTCGGTTCCCGCACAGATACGCAGTATTTT. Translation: CSASFGSRTDTQYF.

The CDR3 region has the DNA TGTGCCAGCAGTCCAACCGGGGGGGTGTTACTTAATGAAAAACTGTTTTTT. This translates into CASSPTGGVLLNEKLFF. The rearrangement links TRBV28 to TRBJ1-4; TRBD1 might be the D (5 bases). Per germline, CDR1 MDHEN and CDR2 SYDVKM. The CDR3 consists of 17 residues. Trimming removed 5 bases from V and 4 bases from J, with 20 bases in between.

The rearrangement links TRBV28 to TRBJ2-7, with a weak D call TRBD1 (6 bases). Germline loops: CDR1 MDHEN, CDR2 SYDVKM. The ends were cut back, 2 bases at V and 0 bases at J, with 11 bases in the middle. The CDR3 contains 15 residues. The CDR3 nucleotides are TGTGCCAGCAGTTTAGTGGGGGCCCCCTCCTACGAGCAGTACTTC. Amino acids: CASSLVGAPSYEQYF.

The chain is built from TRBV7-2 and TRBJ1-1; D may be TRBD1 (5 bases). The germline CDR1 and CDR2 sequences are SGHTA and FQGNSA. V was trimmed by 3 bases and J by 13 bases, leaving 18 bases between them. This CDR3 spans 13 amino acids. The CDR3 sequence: CASSFGYGGRGFF. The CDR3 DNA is TGTGCCAGCAGCTTCGGATACGGGGGTAGGGGTTTCTTT.

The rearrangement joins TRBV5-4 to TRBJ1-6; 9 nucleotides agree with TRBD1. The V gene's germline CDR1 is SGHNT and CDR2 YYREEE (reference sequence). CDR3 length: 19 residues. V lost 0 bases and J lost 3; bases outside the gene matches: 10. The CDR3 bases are TGTGCCAGCAGCTTGGTACTTGGGACAGGGACCCACTATAATTCACCCCTCCACTTT. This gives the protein CASSLVLGTGTHYNSPLHF.

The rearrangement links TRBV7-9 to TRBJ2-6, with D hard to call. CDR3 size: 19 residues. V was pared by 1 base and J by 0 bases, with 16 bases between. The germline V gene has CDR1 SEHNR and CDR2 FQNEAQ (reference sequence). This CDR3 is CASSLVVGLLGSGANVLTF. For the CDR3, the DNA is TGTGCCAGCAGCTTAGTGGTGGGCCTATTGGGCTCTGGGGCCAACGTCCTGACTTTC.

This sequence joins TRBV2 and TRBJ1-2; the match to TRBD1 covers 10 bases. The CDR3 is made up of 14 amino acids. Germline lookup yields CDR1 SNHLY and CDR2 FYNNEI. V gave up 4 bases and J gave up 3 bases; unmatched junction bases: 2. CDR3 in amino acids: CASSGQGAHYGYTF. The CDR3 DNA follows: TGTGCCAGCAGTGGACAGGGGGCTCACTATGGCTACACCTTC.

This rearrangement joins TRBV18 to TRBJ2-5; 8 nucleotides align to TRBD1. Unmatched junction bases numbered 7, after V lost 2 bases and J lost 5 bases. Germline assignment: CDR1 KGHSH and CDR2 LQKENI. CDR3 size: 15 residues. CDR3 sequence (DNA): TGTGCCAGCTCACCAGCGCAGGGGGCGAGGGAGACCCAGTACTTC. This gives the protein CASSPAQGARETQYF.

CDR3 DNA sequence: TGCGCCAGCAGCCTAGGGAGAGGCAGGGGTTCCAATCAGCCCCAGCATTTT. It is translated as CASSLGRGRGSNQPQHF. The genes are TRBV4-1 and TRBJ1-5, with a possible D match to TRBD1 (6 bases). The germline V gene encodes CDR1 MGHRA and CDR2 YSYEKL. The CDR3 is 17 residues long. V was cut by 4 bases and J by 3 bases, with 19 bases left in between.

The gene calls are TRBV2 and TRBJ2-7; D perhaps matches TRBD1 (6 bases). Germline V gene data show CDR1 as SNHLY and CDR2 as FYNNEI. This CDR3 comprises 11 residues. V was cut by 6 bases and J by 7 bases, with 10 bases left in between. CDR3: CASRGAGEQYF. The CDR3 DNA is TGTGCCAGCAGGGGGGCAGGGGAGCAGTACTTC. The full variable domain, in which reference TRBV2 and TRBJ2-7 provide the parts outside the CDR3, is EPEVTQTPSHQVTQMGQEVILRCVPISNHLYFYWYRQILGQKVEFLVSFYNNEISEKSEIFDDQFSVERPDGSNFTLKIRSTKLEDSAMYFCASRGAGEQYFGPGTRLTVT.

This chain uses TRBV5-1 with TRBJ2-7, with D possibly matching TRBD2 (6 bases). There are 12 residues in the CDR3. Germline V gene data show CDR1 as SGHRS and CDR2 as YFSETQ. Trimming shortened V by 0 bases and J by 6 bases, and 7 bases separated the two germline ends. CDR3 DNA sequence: TGCGCCAGCAGCTTGGTGGGAGGCGAGCAGTACTTC. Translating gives CASSLVGGEQYF.

CDR3 nucleotide sequence: TGTGCCAGTCGGGGACAGGGGACAACCAATCAGCCCCAGCATTTT. Protein sequence: CASRGQGTTNQPQHF. V is TRBV19 and J is TRBJ1-5, with 10 bases matching TRBD1. The CDR3 has 15 residues. V shed 8 bases and J 3 bases; nucleotides not matched to a gene: 7. CDR1 is LNHDA and CDR2 is SQIVND in the germline V gene (reference sequence).

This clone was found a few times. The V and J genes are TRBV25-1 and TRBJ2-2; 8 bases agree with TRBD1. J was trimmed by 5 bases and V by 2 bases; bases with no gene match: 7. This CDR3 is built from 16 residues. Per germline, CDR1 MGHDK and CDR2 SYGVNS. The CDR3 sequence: CASSEPSRDRTGELFF. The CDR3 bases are TGTGCCAGCAGTGAACCCTCCCGGGACAGGACCGGGGAGCTGTTTTTT.

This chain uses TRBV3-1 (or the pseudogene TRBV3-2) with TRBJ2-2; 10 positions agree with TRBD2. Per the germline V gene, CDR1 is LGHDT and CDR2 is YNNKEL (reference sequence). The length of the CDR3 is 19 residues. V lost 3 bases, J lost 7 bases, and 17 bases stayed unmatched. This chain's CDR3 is CASSHSREREGQRNGELFF. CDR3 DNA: TGTGCCAGCAGCCACTCAAGGGAGCGGGAGGGCCAGAGAAACGGGGAGCTGTTTTTT.

The DNA of the CDR3 is TGCAGCGCTGGACAGGGCTCCTACGAGCAGTACTTC. Its protein is CSAGQGSYEQYF. The chain carries TRBV29-1 and TRBJ2-7, with 8 nucleotides matching TRBD1. Germline V gene sequence: CDR1 SQVTM, CDR2 ANQGSEA. V lost 7 bases and J lost 0; bases outside the gene matches: 2. The CDR3 covers 12 residues.

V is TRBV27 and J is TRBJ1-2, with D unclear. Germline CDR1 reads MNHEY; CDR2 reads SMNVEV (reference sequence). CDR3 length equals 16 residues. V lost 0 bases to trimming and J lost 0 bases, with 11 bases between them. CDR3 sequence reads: CASSLSKLETNYGYTF. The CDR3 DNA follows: TGTGCCAGCAGTTTATCGAAGTTGGAGACTAACTATGGCTACACCTTC.

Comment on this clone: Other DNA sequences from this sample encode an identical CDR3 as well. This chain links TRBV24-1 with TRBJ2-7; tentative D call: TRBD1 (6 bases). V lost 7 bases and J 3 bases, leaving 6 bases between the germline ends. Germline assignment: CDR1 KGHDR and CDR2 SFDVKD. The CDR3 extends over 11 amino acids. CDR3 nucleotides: TGTGCCACCAGCAGGGGCTACGAGCAGTACTTC. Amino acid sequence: CATSRGYEQYF.

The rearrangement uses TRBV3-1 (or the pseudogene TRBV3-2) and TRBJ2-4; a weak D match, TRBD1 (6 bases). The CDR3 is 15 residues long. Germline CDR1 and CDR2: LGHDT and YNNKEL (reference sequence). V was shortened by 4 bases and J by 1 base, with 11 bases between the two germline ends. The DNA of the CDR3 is TGTGCCAGCAGCCCCCGTACAGGGGCCAAAAACATTCAGTACTTC. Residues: CASSPRTGAKNIQYF.

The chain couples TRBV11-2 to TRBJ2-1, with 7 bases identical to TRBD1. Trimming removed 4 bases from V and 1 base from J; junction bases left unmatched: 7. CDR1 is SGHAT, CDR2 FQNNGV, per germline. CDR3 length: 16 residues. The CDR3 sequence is CASSSHRGRSYNEQFF. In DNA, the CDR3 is TGTGCCAGCAGCTCCCACAGGGGAAGGTCCTACAATGAGCAGTTCTTC.

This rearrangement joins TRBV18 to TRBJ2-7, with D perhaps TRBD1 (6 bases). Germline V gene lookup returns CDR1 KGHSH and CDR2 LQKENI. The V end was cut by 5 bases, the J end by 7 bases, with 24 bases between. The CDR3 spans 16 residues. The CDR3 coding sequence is TGTGCCAGCTCAACTCTGGACAGTGGGGGTGGTTATGAGCAGTACTTC. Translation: CASSTLDSGGGYEQYF.

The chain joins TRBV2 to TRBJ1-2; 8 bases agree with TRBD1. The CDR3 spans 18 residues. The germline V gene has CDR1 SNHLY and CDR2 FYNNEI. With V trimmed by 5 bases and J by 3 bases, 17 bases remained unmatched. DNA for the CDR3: TGTGCCAGCAGTCCGCTTACCCTGAGGGGGACAGGCCACTATGGCTACACCTTC. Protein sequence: CASSPLTLRGTGHYGYTF.

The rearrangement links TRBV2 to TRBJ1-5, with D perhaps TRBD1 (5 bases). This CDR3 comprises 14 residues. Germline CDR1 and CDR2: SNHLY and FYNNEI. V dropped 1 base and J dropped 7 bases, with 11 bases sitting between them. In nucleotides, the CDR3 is TGTGCCAGCAGTGAAGGACAGAGGAGACAGCCCCAGCATTTT. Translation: CASSEGQRRQPQHF.

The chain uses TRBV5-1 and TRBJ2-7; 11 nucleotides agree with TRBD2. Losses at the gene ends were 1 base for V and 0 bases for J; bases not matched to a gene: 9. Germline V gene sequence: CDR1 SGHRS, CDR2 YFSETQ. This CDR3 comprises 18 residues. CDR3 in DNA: TGCGCCAGCAGCTTGAGGACTAGCGGGTCTAGGAGCTCCTACGAGCAGTACTTC. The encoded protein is CASSLRTSGSRSSYEQYF.

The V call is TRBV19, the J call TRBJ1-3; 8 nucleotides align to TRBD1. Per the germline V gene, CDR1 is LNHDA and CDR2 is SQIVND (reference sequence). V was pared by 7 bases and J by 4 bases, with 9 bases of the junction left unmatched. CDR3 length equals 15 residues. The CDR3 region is CASTESGGRGNTIYF. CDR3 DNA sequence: TGTGCCAGTACGGAGTCAGGGGGCCGAGGAAACACCATATATTTT. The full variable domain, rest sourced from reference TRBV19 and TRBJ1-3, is DGGITQSPKYLFRKEGQNVTLSCEQNLNHDAMYWYRQDPGQGLRLIYYSQIVNDFQKGDIAEGYSVSREKKESFPLTVTSAQKNPTAFYLCASTESGGRGNTIYFGEGSWLTVV.

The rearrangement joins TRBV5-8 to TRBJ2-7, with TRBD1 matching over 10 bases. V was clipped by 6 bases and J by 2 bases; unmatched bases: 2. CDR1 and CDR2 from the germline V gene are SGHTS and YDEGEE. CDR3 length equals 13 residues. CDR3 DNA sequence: TGTGCCAGCACGGACAGGGGGACCTACGAGCAGTACTTC. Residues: CASTDRGTYEQYF.

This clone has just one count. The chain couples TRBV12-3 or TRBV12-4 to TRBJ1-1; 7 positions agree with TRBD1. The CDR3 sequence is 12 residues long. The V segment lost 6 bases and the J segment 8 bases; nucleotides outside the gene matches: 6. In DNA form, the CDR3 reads TGTGCCAGCAGAAGGGGGCCCCTGGAAGCTTTCTTT. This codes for CASRRGPLEAFF.

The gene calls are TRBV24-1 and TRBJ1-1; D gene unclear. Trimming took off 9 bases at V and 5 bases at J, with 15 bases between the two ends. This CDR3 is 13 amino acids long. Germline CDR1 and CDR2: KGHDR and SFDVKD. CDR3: CATRTAGDTEAFF. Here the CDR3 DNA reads TGTGCCACCCGGACCGCGGGAGATACTGAAGCTTTCTTT.

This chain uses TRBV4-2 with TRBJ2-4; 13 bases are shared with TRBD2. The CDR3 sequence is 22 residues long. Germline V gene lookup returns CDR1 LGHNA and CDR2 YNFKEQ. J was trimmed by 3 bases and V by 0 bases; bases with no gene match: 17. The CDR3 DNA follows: TGTGCCAGCAGCCAAGATAGGGCCACTAGCGGGAGGGCCGGGGGTAGCAAAAACATTCAGTACTTC. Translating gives CASSQDRATSGRAGGSKNIQYF.

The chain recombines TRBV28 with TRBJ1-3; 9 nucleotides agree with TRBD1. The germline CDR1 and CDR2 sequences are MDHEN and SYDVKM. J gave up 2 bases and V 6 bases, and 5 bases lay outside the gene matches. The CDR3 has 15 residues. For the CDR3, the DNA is TGTGCCAGCAGGGAACAGGGGGCAACTGGAAACACCATATATTTT. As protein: CASREQGATGNTIYF.

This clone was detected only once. Here the CDR3 DNA reads TGTGCCAGCAGCTCCCTACAGGGGGCTTACTATGGCTACACCTTC. Its protein product is CASSSLQGAYYGYTF. V usage is TRBV11-2 and J usage is TRBJ1-2; 9 nucleotides agree with TRBD1. The CDR3 runs 15 residues. The V gene end was trimmed by 4 bases and the J gene end by 3 bases; junction bases not matched to a gene: 6. Germline-derived CDR1 and CDR2 are SGHAT and FQNNGV.